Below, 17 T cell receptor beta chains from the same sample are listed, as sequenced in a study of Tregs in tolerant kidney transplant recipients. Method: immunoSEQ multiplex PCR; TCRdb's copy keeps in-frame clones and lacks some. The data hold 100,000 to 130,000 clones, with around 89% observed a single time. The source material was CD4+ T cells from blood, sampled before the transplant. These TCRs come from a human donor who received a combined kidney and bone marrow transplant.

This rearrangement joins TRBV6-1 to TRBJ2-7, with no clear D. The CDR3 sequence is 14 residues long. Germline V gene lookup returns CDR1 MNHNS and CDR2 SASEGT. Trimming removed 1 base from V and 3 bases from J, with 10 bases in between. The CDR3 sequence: CASSEGPGSYEQYF. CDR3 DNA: TGTGCCAGCAGTGAAGGGCCGGGTAGCTACGAGCAGTACTTC.

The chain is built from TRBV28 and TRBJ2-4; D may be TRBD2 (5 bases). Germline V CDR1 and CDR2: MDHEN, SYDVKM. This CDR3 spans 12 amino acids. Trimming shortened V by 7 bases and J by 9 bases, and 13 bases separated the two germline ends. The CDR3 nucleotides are TGTGCCAGCACCGGGGTCGGCGGCATTCAGTACTTC. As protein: CASTGVGGIQYF. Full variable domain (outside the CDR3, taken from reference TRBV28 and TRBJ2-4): DVKVTQSSRYLVKRTGEKVFLECVQDMDHENMFWYRQDPGLGLRLIYFSYDVKMKEKGDIPEGYSVSREKKERFSLILESASTNQTSMYLCASTGVGGIQYFGAGTRLSVL.

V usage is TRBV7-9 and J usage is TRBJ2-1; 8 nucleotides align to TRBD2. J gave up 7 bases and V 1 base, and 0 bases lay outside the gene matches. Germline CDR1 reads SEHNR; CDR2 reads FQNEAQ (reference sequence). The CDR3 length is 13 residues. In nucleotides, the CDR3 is TGTGCCAGCAGCTTAGGCGGGGGGAATGAGCAGTTCTTC. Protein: CASSLGGGNEQFF.

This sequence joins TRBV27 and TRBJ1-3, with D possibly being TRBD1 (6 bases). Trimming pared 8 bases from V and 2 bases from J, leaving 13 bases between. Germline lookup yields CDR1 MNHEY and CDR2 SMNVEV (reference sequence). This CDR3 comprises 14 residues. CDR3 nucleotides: TGTGCCAGCCCCCGGGGGGGGCCTGGAAACACCATATATTTT. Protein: CASPRGGPGNTIYF.

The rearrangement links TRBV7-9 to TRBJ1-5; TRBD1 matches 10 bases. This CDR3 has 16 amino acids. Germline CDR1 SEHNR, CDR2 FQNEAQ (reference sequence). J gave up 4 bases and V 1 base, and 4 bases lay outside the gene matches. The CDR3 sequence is CASSLGTGQGNQPQHF. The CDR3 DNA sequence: TGTGCCAGCAGCTTAGGGACGGGACAGGGGAATCAGCCCCAGCATTTT. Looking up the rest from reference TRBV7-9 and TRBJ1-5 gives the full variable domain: DTGVSQNPRHKITKRGQNVTFRCDPISEHNRLYWYRQTLGQGPEFLTYFQNEAQLEKSRLLSDRFSAERPKGSFSTLEIQRTEQGDSAMYLCASSLGTGQGNQPQHFGDGTRLSIL.

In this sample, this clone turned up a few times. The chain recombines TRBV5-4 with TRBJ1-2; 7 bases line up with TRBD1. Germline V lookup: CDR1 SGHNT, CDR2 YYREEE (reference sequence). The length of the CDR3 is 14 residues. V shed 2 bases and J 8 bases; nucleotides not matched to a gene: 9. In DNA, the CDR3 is TGTGCCAGCAGCTTAGGACAGGCTCCCAGGGGCTACACCTTC. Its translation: CASSLGQAPRGYTF.

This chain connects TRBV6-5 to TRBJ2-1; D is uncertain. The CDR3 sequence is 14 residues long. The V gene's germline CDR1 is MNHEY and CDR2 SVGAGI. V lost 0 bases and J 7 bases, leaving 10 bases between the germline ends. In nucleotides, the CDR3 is TGTGCCAGCAGTTACTCGGCGGCCGGGAATGAGCAGTTCTTC. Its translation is CASSYSAAGNEQFF.

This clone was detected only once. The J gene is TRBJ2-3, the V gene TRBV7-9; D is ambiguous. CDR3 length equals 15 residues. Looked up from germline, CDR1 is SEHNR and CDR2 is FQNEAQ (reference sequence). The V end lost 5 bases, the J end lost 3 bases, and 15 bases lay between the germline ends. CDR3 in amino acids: CASSPGDRYTDTQYF. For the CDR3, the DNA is TGTGCCAGCAGCCCTGGAGATCGGTATACAGATACGCAGTATTTT.

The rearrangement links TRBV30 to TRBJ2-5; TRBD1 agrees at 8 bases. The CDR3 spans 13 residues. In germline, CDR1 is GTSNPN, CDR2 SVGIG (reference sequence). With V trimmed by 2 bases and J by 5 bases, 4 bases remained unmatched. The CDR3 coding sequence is TGTGCCTGGAGTCCAGGGGGCTGGGAGACCCAGTACTTC. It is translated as CAWSPGGWETQYF.

The DNA of the CDR3 is TGTGCCAGCATGTTAGGGCGGGAGTTTGGCGAGCAGTACTTC. This gives the protein CASMLGREFGEQYF. V usage is TRBV28 and J usage is TRBJ2-7, with 7 bases matching TRBD2. Germline V CDR1 and CDR2: MDHEN, SYDVKM. V was clipped by 7 bases and J by 6 bases; unmatched bases: 12. This CDR3 comprises 14 residues.

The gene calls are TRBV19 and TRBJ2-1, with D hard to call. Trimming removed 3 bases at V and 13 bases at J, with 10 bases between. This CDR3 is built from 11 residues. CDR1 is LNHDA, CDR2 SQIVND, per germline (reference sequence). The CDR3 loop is CASSIGPLQFF. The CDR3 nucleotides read TGTGCCAGTAGTATCGGTCCCCTCCAGTTCTTC. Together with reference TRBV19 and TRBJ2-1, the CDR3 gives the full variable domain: DGGITQSPKYLFRKEGQNVTLSCEQNLNHDAMYWYRQDPGQGLRLIYYSQIVNDFQKGDIAEGYSVSREKKESFPLTVTSAQKNPTAFYLCASSIGPLQFFGPGTRLTVL.

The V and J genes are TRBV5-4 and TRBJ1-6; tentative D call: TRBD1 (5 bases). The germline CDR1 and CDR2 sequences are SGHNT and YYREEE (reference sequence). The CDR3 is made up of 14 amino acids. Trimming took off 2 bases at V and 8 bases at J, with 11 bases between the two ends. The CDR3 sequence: CASSLRGNHSPLHF. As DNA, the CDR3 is TGTGCCAGCAGCTTAAGGGGAAACCATTCACCCCTCCACTTT.

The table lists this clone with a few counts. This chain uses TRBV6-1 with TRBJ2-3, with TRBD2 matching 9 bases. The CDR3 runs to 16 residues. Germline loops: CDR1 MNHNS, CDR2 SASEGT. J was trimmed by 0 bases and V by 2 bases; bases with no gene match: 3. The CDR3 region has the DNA TGTGCCAGCAGTGAACTAGCGGGGACCAGCACAGATACGCAGTATTTT. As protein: CASSELAGTSTDTQYF.

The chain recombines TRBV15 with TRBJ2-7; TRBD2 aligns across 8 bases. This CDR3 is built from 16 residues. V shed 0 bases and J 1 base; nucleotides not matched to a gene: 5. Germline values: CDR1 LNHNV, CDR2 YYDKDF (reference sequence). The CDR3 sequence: CATSREWRGGSYEQYF. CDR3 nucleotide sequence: TGTGCCACCAGCAGAGAATGGCGCGGGGGGTCCTACGAGCAGTACTTC.

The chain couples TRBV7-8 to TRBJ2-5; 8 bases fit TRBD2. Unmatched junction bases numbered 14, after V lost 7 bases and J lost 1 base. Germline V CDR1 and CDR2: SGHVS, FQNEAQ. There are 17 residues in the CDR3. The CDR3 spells CASTASGSPPRQETQYF. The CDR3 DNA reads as TGTGCCAGCACCGCAAGCGGGAGCCCCCCGCGCCAAGAGACCCAGTACTTC.

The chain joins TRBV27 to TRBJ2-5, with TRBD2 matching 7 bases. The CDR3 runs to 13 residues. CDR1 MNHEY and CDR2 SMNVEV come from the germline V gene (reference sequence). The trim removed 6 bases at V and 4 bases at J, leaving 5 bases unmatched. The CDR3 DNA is TGTGCCAGCAGGGTATTAGCGGGAGAGACCCAGTACTTC. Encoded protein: CASRVLAGETQYF.

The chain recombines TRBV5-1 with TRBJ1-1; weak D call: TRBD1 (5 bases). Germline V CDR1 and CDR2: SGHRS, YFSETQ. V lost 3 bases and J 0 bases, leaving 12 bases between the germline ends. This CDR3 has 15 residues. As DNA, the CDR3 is TGCGCCAGCAGCTCCTCGGCAGGGCTGAACACTGAAGCTTTCTTT. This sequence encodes CASSSSAGLNTEAFF.